This is a list of T cell receptor beta chains from one sample in a study of cytomegalovirus exposure and HLA in healthy donors. Sequenced by immunoSEQ multiplex PCR; TCRdb stores in-frame clones only, minus some. The data hold some 150,000 clones, with about 85% observed a single time. The specimen sequenced was PBMCs. The source of these receptors is a man aged 30 to 45 in good health and CMV-seropositive. The conserved cysteine and the conserved F or W are not part of the CDR3 here. Each record gives: V gene, J gene, clone size, CDR3 protein. For some rows the clone size is stated as once, few or many, or as a class when expanded; others skip it.

V: TRBV14
J: TRBJ2-7
size: .
CDR3: ASSQDIPDSVYEQY

V: TRBV7-8
J: TRBJ1-1
size: few
CDR3: ASSPKVGGGDEAF

V: TRBV28
J: TRBJ2-5
size: .
CDR3: ASVGLTLGTQY

V: TRBV6-4
J: TRBJ1-1
size: once
CDR3: ASSLTGEDTEAF

V: TRBV2
J: TRBJ2-1
size: .
CDR3: ASSQGSASQWSNEQF

V: TRBV6-5
J: TRBJ2-5
size: .
CDR3: ASSFSTGTRRGTQY

V: TRBV7-9
J: TRBJ2-5
size: .
CDR3: ASSSRGPETQY

V: TRBV5-4
J: TRBJ1-3
size: .
CDR3: ASSPGTGVAGNTIY

V: TRBV28
J: TRBJ2-2
size: .
CDR3: ASIVAGGIGELF

V: TRBV6-6
J: TRBJ2-7
size: .
CDR3: ASRSGTGIYEQY

V: TRBV5-4
J: TRBJ1-5
size: .
CDR3: ASSLDRGNQPQH

V: TRBV7-9
J: TRBJ1-4
size: .
CDR3: ASSPGQGGEKLF

V: TRBV5-6
J: TRBJ2-5
size: .
CDR3: ASAGLAGNQETQY

V: TRBV28
J: TRBJ1-2
size: .
CDR3: ASSVPTGKSGYGYT

V: TRBV2
J: TRBJ1-5
size: .
CDR3: ASSVADNQPQH

V: TRBV30
J: TRBJ1-2
size: .
CDR3: ACTTGIGYT

V: TRBV30
J: TRBJ2-7
size: .
CDR3: AWCRGSSYEQY

V: TRBV9
J: TRBJ2-1
size: .
CDR3: ASSVTAGVGDEQF

V: TRBV10-3
J: TRBJ1-1
size: .
CDR3: AISDGTVHMNTEAF

V: TRBV5-1
J: TRBJ2-7
size: .
CDR3: ASSTGQGINF

V: TRBV9
J: TRBJ2-7
size: few
CDR3: ASSGQGITGGGYEQY

V: TRBV19
J: TRBJ1-5
size: .
CDR3: ASSMGHYSNQPQH

V: TRBV27
J: TRBJ2-7
size: .
CDR3: ASSWPLGAQVSYEQY

V: TRBV7-7
J: TRBJ2-1
size: .
CDR3: ASSLERDGYNEQF

V: TRBV27
J: TRBJ1-3
size: .
CDR3: ASSLSRGETSGNTIY

V: TRBV7-6
J: TRBJ2-3
size: .
CDR3: ASSVLAGGTDTQY

V: TRBV4-1
J: TRBJ1-1
size: .
CDR3: ASSQTGSVNTEAF

V: TRBV7-3
J: TRBJ2-3
size: .
CDR3: ASSIGTSGNTDTQY

V: TRBV6-4
J: TRBJ1-3
size: .
CDR3: ASSDSVLLRTEFSGNTIY

V: TRBV27
J: TRBJ2-2
size: .
CDR3: ASTPLGSPQGYTGELF

V: TRBV7-8
J: TRBJ1-4
size: .
CDR3: ASSKATGGNEKLF

V: TRBV15
J: TRBJ2-2
size: .
CDR3: ATSRDLAGGPGELF

V: TRBV2
J: TRBJ1-1
size: .
CDR3: ASSDRGGGGTEAF

V: TRBV6-1
J: TRBJ1-1
size: .
CDR3: ASSEAPRGGSEAF

V: TRBV19
J: TRBJ1-5
size: .
CDR3: ASSIGQGRQPQH

V: TRBV11-3
J: TRBJ2-3
size: .
CDR3: ASSPRGSETDTQY

V: TRBV29-1
J: TRBJ1-2
size: .
CDR3: SVEWMTGGGGYT

V: TRBV7-8
J: TRBJ1-1
size: once
CDR3: ASSPRGGLLNTEAF

V: TRBV27
J: TRBJ2-6
size: .
CDR3: ASSLPGVGANVLT

V: TRBV7-9
J: TRBJ2-3
size: .
CDR3: ASSLAGATDTQY

V: TRBV6-5
J: TRBJ2-5
size: .
CDR3: ASSYQGQETQY

V: TRBV7-8
J: TRBJ2-7
size: .
CDR3: ASSPFGGPYYEQY

V: TRBV6-5
J: TRBJ2-5
size: .
CDR3: ASSYGRGLETQY

V: TRBV27
J: TRBJ1-1
size: .
CDR3: ASSWRGMNTEAF

V: TRBV30
J: TRBJ1-5
size: .
CDR3: AWGTGTVNQPQH

V: TRBV28
J: TRBJ1-3
size: .
CDR3: ATWDRGNTIY

V: TRBV7-2
J: TRBJ1-2
size: .
CDR3: ASSPTGGANYGYT

V: TRBV5-4
J: TRBJ2-2
size: .
CDR3: ASSIFTGELF

V: TRBV19
J: TRBJ1-6
size: .
CDR3: ASSTTGGPGSPLH

V: TRBV7-3
J: TRBJ2-5
size: few
CDR3: ASSPSRDRGRETQY

V: TRBV7-8
J: TRBJ2-1
size: once
CDR3: ASSTLAGVTYNEQF

V: TRBV5-1
J: TRBJ1-4
size: .
CDR3: ASSLAQGASNEKLF

V: TRBV18
J: TRBJ2-3
size: .
CDR3: ASSPPASGGVTDTQY

V: TRBV7-8
J: TRBJ1-2
size: .
CDR3: ASSLGGTFLSDGYT

V: TRBV6-6
J: TRBJ1-5
size: few
CDR3: ASSSPTTGGDQH

V: TRBV5-4
J: TRBJ2-1
size: few
CDR3: ASSPTLGLADNEQF